These 6 T cell receptor beta chains were sequenced from one sample in a study of blood T cell repertoires in COVID-19. TCRdb's table, derived via immunoSEQ multiplex PCR, lists solely in-frame clones and lacks some. The sample consists of a few hundred thousand clones, about 80% of them appearing once. Sequenced sample: peripheral blood. These receptors all come from a person aged 70 to 85 with COVID-19, enrolled during active disease.

This chain uses TRBV5-5 with TRBJ1-5; a weak D match, TRBD1 (5 bases). Germline V lookup: CDR1 SGHKS, CDR2 YYEKEE (reference sequence). CDR3 size: 15 residues. Trimming took off 0 bases at V and 3 bases at J, with 10 bases between the two ends. The CDR3 is CASSLAQQVNQPQHF. CDR3 nucleotides: TGTGCCAGCAGCTTGGCCCAACAGGTCAATCAGCCCCAGCATTTT. The entire variable domain, with the rest obtained from reference TRBV5-5 and TRBJ1-5, is as follows: DAGVTQSPTHLIKTRGQQVTLRCSPISGHKSVSWYQQVLGQGPQFIFQYYEKEERGRGNFPDRFSARQFPNYSSELNVNALLLGDSALYLCASSLAQQVNQPQHFGDGTRLSIL.

This clone appeared once. The chain uses TRBV11-2 and TRBJ1-6, with D tentatively TRBD1 (6 bases). Trimming removed 5 bases from V and 7 bases from J, with 15 bases in between. Germline CDR1 is SGHAT and CDR2 is FQNNGV. This CDR3 has 15 amino acids. The CDR3 protein is CASSRGGARNSPLHF. The DNA for the CDR3 is TGTGCCAGCAGCCGGGGGGGGGCGAGGAATTCACCCCTCCACTTT.

The chain combines TRBV20-1 with TRBJ1-2; a weak D match, TRBD1 (5 bases). Germline assignment: CDR1 DFQATT and CDR2 SNEGSKA (reference sequence). The V and J ends lost 3 bases and 6 bases respectively, with 8 bases between them. CDR3 length equals 11 residues. The CDR3 protein is CSASAGNGYTF. The DNA of the CDR3 is TGCAGTGCTAGTGCAGGGAATGGCTACACCTTC.

A few counts support this clone. The CDR3 protein is CASRPRGGNQPQHF. The CDR3 coding sequence is TGTGCCAGCAGACCACGGGGGGGAAATCAGCCCCAGCATTTT. The V gene is TRBV7-2, the J gene TRBJ1-5; tentative D call: TRBD1 (5 bases). Germline V gene lookup returns CDR1 SGHTA and CDR2 FQGNSA. Trimming removed 6 bases at V and 4 bases at J, with 13 bases between. This CDR3 is built from 14 residues.

The chain joins TRBV7-7 to TRBJ2-7; 8 positions agree with TRBD1. CDR3 size: 15 residues. Per germline, CDR1 SSHAT and CDR2 FNYEAQ (reference sequence). The trim removed 0 bases at V and 1 base at J, leaving 2 bases unmatched. CDR3 nucleotides: TGTGCCAGCAGCTTAGCGACAGGGGATTCCTACGAGCAGTACTTC. As protein: CASSLATGDSYEQYF.

The chain joins TRBV29-1 to TRBJ1-4; no reliable D call. With 7 bases removed from V and 2 bases from J, the gap between germline ends came to 14 bases. This CDR3 region has 14 residues. Germline V gives CDR1 SQVTM, CDR2 ANQGSEA. CDR3 amino acids: CSAKNMHTNEKLFF. CDR3 coding DNA: TGCAGCGCCAAGAACATGCATACTAATGAAAAACTGTTTTTT.